The 30 T cell receptor beta chains below all came from one sample that was sequenced in a study of ipilimumab plus nivolumab after autologous stem cell transplantation. Repertoires were generated with immunoSEQ multiplex PCR, while TCRdb's copy carries only in-frame clones and drops some. Here the sample spans some 45,000 clones, approximately 91% being singletons. The material was PBMCs, obtained in a trial of ipilimumab plus nivolumab as post-transplant consolidation. The source is a male donor with multiple myeloma.

The J gene is TRBJ2-2, the V gene TRBV5-1; 8 bases are a match to TRBD1. The CDR3 runs to 15 residues. The ends lost 0 bases at V and 7 bases at J; junction bases unmatched: 5. CDR1 is SGHRS, CDR2 YFSETQ, per germline. The CDR3 region is CASSLGQGAVGELFF. The DNA for the CDR3 is TGCGCCAGCAGCTTGGGGCAGGGGGCTGTCGGGGAGCTGTTTTTT.

This chain connects TRBV9 to TRBJ2-1, with D unresolved. The length of the CDR3 is 15 residues. V lost 3 bases and J 7 bases, leaving 17 bases between the germline ends. CDR1 and CDR2 (germline): SGDLS, YYNGEE. In nucleotides, the CDR3 is TGTGCCAGCAGCGCCAGGCATACCCTAGGAAATGAGCAGTTCTTC. Protein: CASSARHTLGNEQFF.

The chain carries TRBV6-5 and TRBJ2-3; 7 nucleotides line up with TRBD2. With 11 bases clipped from V and 5 bases from J, the junction kept 13 bases outside the gene matches. Per germline, CDR1 MNHEY and CDR2 SVGAGI. The CDR3 totals 14 residues. The CDR3 reads CACRAGLAVDTQYF. In nucleotides, the CDR3 is TGTGCCTGCCGAGCAGGGCTAGCGGTAGATACGCAGTATTTT.

The rearrangement joins TRBV7-9 to TRBJ1-6; no reliable D call. The CDR3 loop spans 16 amino acids. V dropped 4 bases and J dropped 3 bases, with 13 bases sitting between them. Germline loops: CDR1 SEHNR, CDR2 FQNEAQ (reference sequence). The CDR3 DNA sequence: TGTGCCAGCAGCTCGCTCGGAGCTCTCTATAATTCACCCCTCCACTTT. Translating it yields CASSSLGALYNSPLHF. Using reference TRBV7-9 and TRBJ1-6 for the parts outside the CDR3, the full variable domain is DTGVSQNPRHKITKRGQNVTFRCDPISEHNRLYWYRQTLGQGPEFLTYFQNEAQLEKSRLLSDRFSAERPKGSFSTLEIQRTEQGDSAMYLCASSSLGALYNSPLHFGNGTRLTVT.

The chain couples TRBV4-2 to TRBJ1-2; TRBD1 agrees at 8 bases. CDR1 is LGHNA, CDR2 YNFKEQ, per germline. The CDR3 is made up of 16 amino acids. V lost 0 bases and J lost 4; bases outside the gene matches: 7. The CDR3: CASSQDEATGAYGYTF. CDR3 sequence (DNA): TGTGCCAGCAGCCAAGATGAGGCGACAGGGGCCTATGGCTACACCTTC.

The genes are TRBV9 and TRBJ1-2; the match to TRBD1 covers 8 bases. Losses at the gene ends were 4 bases for V and 6 bases for J; bases not matched to a gene: 8. The CDR3 is made up of 14 amino acids. CDR1 SGDLS and CDR2 YYNGEE come from the germline V gene. The CDR3 here is CASSPGQGSHGYTF. The DNA of the CDR3 is TGTGCCAGCAGCCCCGGACAGGGATCACATGGCTACACCTTC.

In this sample, this clone turned up once. The chain is built from TRBV18 and TRBJ2-1; 11 nucleotides align to TRBD2. The CDR3 contains 15 residues. Per the germline V gene, CDR1 is KGHSH and CDR2 is LQKENI. Trimming at V came to 3 bases and at J to 7 bases, leaving 5 bases not matched to a gene. The CDR3: CASSPGLAEWNEQFF. CDR3 sequence (DNA): TGTGCCAGCTCACCGGGACTAGCGGAGTGGAATGAGCAGTTCTTC.

The V gene is TRBV6-1, the J gene TRBJ2-3, with 7 bases fitting TRBD1. Germline V CDR1 and CDR2: MNHNS, SASEGT. The CDR3 has 15 residues. V was clipped by 2 bases and J by 2 bases; unmatched bases: 4. This CDR3 reads CASSETGAPTDTQYF. The DNA for the CDR3 is TGTGCCAGCAGTGAAACAGGGGCCCCCACAGATACGCAGTATTTT.

The genes are TRBV5-3 and TRBJ2-5; D may correspond to TRBD1 or TRBD2 (7 bases each). TRBV5-3 is treated as an ORF (open reading frame) with a function not yet certain. V was clipped by 4 bases and J by 2 bases, with 12 bases between them. The CDR3 contains 14 residues. The CDR3: CARSQGEGQETQYF. The DNA of the CDR3 is TGTGCCAGAAGCCAGGGGGAGGGGCAAGAGACCCAGTACTTC.

In DNA form, the CDR3 reads TGTGCCAGCAGCTTATTGGGGACTAGCTACGAGCAGTACTTC. Amino acid sequence: CASSLLGTSYEQYF. The chain combines TRBV7-2 with TRBJ2-5, with 8 bases fitting TRBD2. The assigned J gene may be wrong: the sequence end matches TRBJ2-7 better. This CDR3 contains 14 residues. The germline gives CDR1 SGHTA, CDR2 FQGNSA.

The J gene is TRBJ2-6, the V gene TRBV6-5; D is uncertain. Trimming took off 6 bases at V and 0 bases at J, with 9 bases between the two ends. Germline V gives CDR1 MNHEY, CDR2 SVGAGI. CDR3 length: 15 residues. CDR3 DNA: TGTGCCAGCAGCTACAGTTCCTCTGGGGCCAACGTCCTGACTTTC. Translated: CASSYSSSGANVLTF.

CDR3 residues: CASSLVVNIQYF. In nucleotides, the CDR3 is TGTGCCAGCAGCTTGGTGGTAAACATTCAGTACTTC. The chain recombines TRBV5-8 with TRBJ2-4, with D hard to call. Trimming removed 0 bases at V and 6 bases at J, with 4 bases between. The CDR3 is made up of 12 amino acids. The germline V gene encodes CDR1 SGHTS and CDR2 YDEGEE.

V and J are TRBV7-9 and TRBJ2-1; D gene unclear. Germline V gene lookup returns CDR1 SEHNR and CDR2 FQNEAQ (reference sequence). This CDR3 is 13 amino acids long. Trimming cost V 1 base and J 12 bases, with 13 bases left between them. The CDR3 loop is CASSLGLLKGQFF. CDR3 sequence (DNA): TGTGCCAGCAGCTTAGGCCTCCTCAAAGGGCAGTTCTTC. The variable domain in full, completed from reference TRBV7-9 and TRBJ2-1, reads DTGVSQNPRHKITKRGQNVTFRCDPISEHNRLYWYRQTLGQGPEFLTYFQNEAQLEKSRLLSDRFSAERPKGSFSTLEIQRTEQGDSAMYLCASSLGLLKGQFFGPGTRLTVL.

This chain joins TRBV28 and TRBJ1-2, with D uncertain. The V end was cut by 4 bases, the J end by 6 bases, with 27 bases between. Per the germline V gene, CDR1 is MDHEN and CDR2 is SYDVKM. The length of the CDR3 is 18 residues. The CDR3: CASSSSPGGTLPLNGYTF. CDR3 DNA sequence: TGTGCCAGCAGTTCAAGTCCGGGAGGCACCCTACCCCTAAATGGCTACACCTTC.

The genes are TRBV30 and TRBJ2-4; TRBD1 aligns across 8 bases. The V gene end was trimmed by 3 bases and the J gene end by 8 bases; junction bases not matched to a gene: 12. CDR1 and CDR2 from the germline V gene are GTSNPN and SVGIG (reference sequence). The CDR3 sequence is 15 residues long. The CDR3, as DNA: TGTGCCTGGAGCACAGCCGGGACAGGTCGGCACATTCAGTACTTC. Its protein is CAWSTAGTGRHIQYF.

The chain couples TRBV7-9 to TRBJ2-7; TRBD1 might be the D (6 bases). The length of the CDR3 is 15 residues. The V gene lost 5 bases and the J gene lost 1 base, with 15 bases spanning the gap. Germline lookup yields CDR1 SEHNR and CDR2 FQNEAQ (reference sequence). The CDR3 sequence is CASSGQDRASYEQYF. In nucleotides, the CDR3 is TGTGCCAGCAGCGGCCAGGACAGAGCTTCCTACGAGCAGTACTTC. The whole variable domain, filled in from reference TRBV7-9 and TRBJ2-7, reads DTGVSQNPRHKITKRGQNVTFRCDPISEHNRLYWYRQTLGQGPEFLTYFQNEAQLEKSRLLSDRFSAERPKGSFSTLEIQRTEQGDSAMYLCASSGQDRASYEQYFGPGTRLTVT.

This chain uses TRBV11-2 with TRBJ1-1; the D gene is possibly TRBD1 (5 bases). The CDR3 runs 13 residues. The germline V and J ends were trimmed by 5 bases and 7 bases, with 14 bases remaining between them. Germline-derived CDR1 and CDR2 are SGHAT and FQNNGV. The CDR3 region is CASSVRDGYEAFF. CDR3 nucleotides: TGTGCCAGCAGCGTCCGGGACGGTTATGAAGCTTTCTTT.

This clone was observed a handful of times. The chain carries TRBV9 and TRBJ2-5, with D hard to call. The CDR3 runs to 15 residues. Trimming removed 0 bases at V and 5 bases at J, with 14 bases between. Germline V gene lookup returns CDR1 SGDLS and CDR2 YYNGEE. CDR3 in amino acids: CASSVASWRAETQYF. CDR3 coding DNA: TGTGCCAGCAGCGTAGCGAGTTGGCGAGCGGAGACCCAGTACTTC.

The chain joins TRBV2 to TRBJ2-2, with 9 bases lining up with TRBD1. CDR1 and CDR2 (germline): SNHLY, FYNNEI. The CDR3 totals 16 residues. Germline trimming cut 6 bases from V and 6 bases from J; bases unmatched to any gene: 11. The CDR3 loop is CASRVGTGPFSGELFF. In DNA form, the CDR3 reads TGTGCCAGCAGGGTCGGGACAGGGCCTTTTTCCGGGGAGCTGTTTTTT.

The chain joins TRBV13 to TRBJ2-3; D is possibly TRBD1 or TRBD2 (5 bases each). The CDR3 is 15 amino acids. The germline CDR1 and CDR2 sequences are PRHDT and FYEKMQ (reference sequence). V lost 6 bases to trimming and J lost 0 bases, with 13 bases between them. CDR3 DNA: TGTGCCAGCAGTTCGAAGGGACCGAGCACAGATACGCAGTATTTT. Translation: CASSSKGPSTDTQYF.

This chain joins TRBV5-1 and TRBJ2-3, with TRBD1 matching 8 bases. There are 15 residues in the CDR3. Germline V CDR1 and CDR2: SGHRS, YFSETQ. V shed 4 bases and J 1 base; nucleotides not matched to a gene: 5. DNA for the CDR3: TGCGCCAGCAGCCGCTTGACAGGGGGCACAGATACGCAGTATTTT. It translates to CASSRLTGGTDTQYF.

The V call is TRBV10-3, the J call TRBJ2-5, with TRBD2 matching over 15 bases. The germline V gene encodes CDR1 ENHRY and CDR2 SYGVKD. The CDR3 spans 18 residues. V trimming: 2 bases; J trimming: 3 bases; junction bases outside the gene matches: 7. CDR3 region: CAISEPRGLAGGEETQYF. In DNA form, the CDR3 reads TGTGCCATCAGTGAGCCCCGTGGACTAGCGGGAGGGGAAGAGACCCAGTACTTC.

The V call is TRBV19, the J call TRBJ2-1, with D uncertain. The CDR3 loop spans 13 amino acids. V was trimmed by 3 bases and J by 7 bases, leaving 10 bases between them. CDR1 is LNHDA, CDR2 SQIVND, per germline (reference sequence). CDR3 loop: CASSIGLVNEQFF. CDR3 bases: TGTGCCAGTAGTATCGGTTTGGTAAATGAGCAGTTCTTC.

The chain carries TRBV30 and TRBJ2-3; D gene uncertain. The CDR3 length is 13 residues. Deletions cut 8 bases from V and 1 base from J, with 13 bases between. Per germline, CDR1 GTSNPN and CDR2 SVGIG (reference sequence). The CDR3 sequence is CATPERGTDTQYF. The DNA for the CDR3 is TGTGCCACACCCGAAAGGGGCACAGATACGCAGTATTTT.

This chain uses TRBV2 with TRBJ2-1, with 12 bases aligning to TRBD2. The CDR3 has 14 residues. V lost 4 bases and J lost 9; bases outside the gene matches: 4. The germline V gene encodes CDR1 SNHLY and CDR2 FYNNEI. For the CDR3, the DNA is TGTGCCAGCAGTGCGACTAGCGGGAGAGGTGAGCAGTTCTTC. Translation: CASSATSGRGEQFF.

This chain connects TRBV11-2 to TRBJ2-7; 7 bases are a match to TRBD1. V shed 4 bases, J shed 4 bases, and the junction held 4 bases outside the gene matches. The CDR3 has 13 amino acids. Germline V lookup: CDR1 SGHAT, CDR2 FQNNGV. The CDR3 DNA reads as TGTGCCAGCAGCTCGTCGACAGGGTACGAGCAGTACTTC. Amino acids: CASSSSTGYEQYF.

This chain uses TRBV7-3 with TRBJ1-1, with 7 bases fitting TRBD1. The CDR3 runs to 14 residues. Germline V gives CDR1 SGHTA, CDR2 FQGTGA. Losses at the gene ends were 5 bases for V and 5 bases for J; bases not matched to a gene: 8. The CDR3 DNA reads as TGTGCCAGCAGCCCGTCGACAGGGTCTACTGAAGCTTTCTTT. Translation gives CASSPSTGSTEAFF.

The rearrangement links TRBV5-4 to TRBJ2-3, with D possibly being TRBD1 or TRBD2 (6 bases each). This CDR3 region has 15 residues. Germline V gene sequence: CDR1 SGHNT, CDR2 YYREEE (reference sequence). V was shortened by 4 bases and J by 4 bases, with 16 bases between the two germline ends. The CDR3 here is CASSDLVRGPDTQYF. The CDR3 nucleotides read TGTGCCAGCAGCGACCTCGTCCGGGGGCCAGATACGCAGTATTTT.

The rearrangement uses TRBV6-6 and TRBJ2-5; tentatively, D is TRBD1 or TRBD2 (5 bases each). The tail of the sequence fits TRBJ2-7 better, so the J call may be wrong. Germline CDR1 is MNHNY and CDR2 is SVGAGI (reference sequence). The CDR3 has 16 residues. The CDR3 DNA sequence: TGTGCCAGCAGTTACTCGAGAGGGGCGGAAGGTTACGAGCAGTACTTC. As protein: CASSYSRGAEGYEQYF.

The table lists this clone with a few counts. The chain joins TRBV18 to TRBJ1-5, with a possible D match to TRBD1 (5 bases). V lost 3 bases and J 3 bases, leaving 9 bases between the germline ends. The CDR3 sequence is 14 residues long. CDR1 and CDR2 from the germline V gene are KGHSH and LQKENI. The CDR3 coding sequence is TGTGCCAGCTCACCCGACAGCGACAATCAGCCCCAGCATTTT. Amino acid sequence: CASSPDSDNQPQHF. Variable domain in full (rest from reference TRBV18 and TRBJ1-5): NAGVMQNPRHLVRRRGQEARLRCSPMKGHSHVYWYRQLPEEGLKFMVYLQKENIIDESGMPKERFSAEFPKEGPSILRIQQVVRGDSAAYFCASSPDSDNQPQHFGDGTRLSIL.